Listed below are T cell receptor beta chains from one sample, sequenced in a study of blood T cells in healthy people across ages. TCRdb ran MiXCR on the 5' RACE reads and lists one entry per CDR3 protein. The data hold 1,800,000 or so distinct CDR3 sequences, with 35% to 50% observed a single time. The sequencing sample was made of blood. The source is a human donor in good health. CDR3s include the opening cysteine and the closing phenylalanine or tryptophan. A D gene is named only where the DNA matches it firmly.

CDR3aa | v_gene | d_gene
CASSSGGFPYNEQFF | TRBV5-5 | TRBD1
CASSFYPRPDTEAFF | TRBV5-6 | -
CATSRAGAESNEQFF | TRBV15 | -
CASILLRKGECYEQYF | TRBV5-5 | -
CASSLRGGISGANVLTF | TRBV7-2 | TRBD2
CASSFPPIDRGLPSTGELFF | TRBV5-8 | TRBD1
CTSSQSLRTGETGYTF | TRBV4-3 | TRBD1
CASSPWDRLNEQFF | TRBV7-6 | TRBD1
CATSDSRYGEKLFF | TRBV24-1 | -
CASSLKQGYEQYF | TRBV5-5 | -
CASSFTRTGALHF | TRBV27 | -
CASSRLAGFSTDTQYF | TRBV6-2/TRBV6-3 | TRBD2
CASSATLSGTQYF | TRBV13 | -
CASSLYLQGAGDEQFF | TRBV7-2 | TRBD1
CSAATVAEAFF | TRBV20-1 | -
CASSSSGADTQYF | TRBV7-2 | -
CATSDHGGEETQYF | TRBV24-1 | TRBD2
CASRPPGGENYGYTF | TRBV28 | TRBD1
CASSGSVSTDAQYF | TRBV12-3/TRBV12-4 | -
CASSRELAGSQETQYF | TRBV3-1 | TRBD2
CASSSAEAKYSGELFF | TRBV12-3/TRBV12-4 | -
CSVVGAADGANVPTF | TRBV29-1 | -
CAIREDSGNQPQHF | TRBV10-3 | -
CAWSVPRHLQETQYF | TRBV30 | -
CSVEILVDEQYF | TRBV29-1 | -
CGVDSADTIYF | TRBV29-1 | -
CSVGPSADTQYF | TRBV29-1 | -
CAIREGEKLFF | TRBV10-3 | -
CASSPRGALPYEQYF | TRBV7-9 | -
CASSSTGSTFTDTQYF | TRBV12-3/TRBV12-4 | -
CASSFSSGGPVIYEQYF | TRBV7-2 | TRBD2
CASSPFTGPRQPQHF | TRBV27 | -